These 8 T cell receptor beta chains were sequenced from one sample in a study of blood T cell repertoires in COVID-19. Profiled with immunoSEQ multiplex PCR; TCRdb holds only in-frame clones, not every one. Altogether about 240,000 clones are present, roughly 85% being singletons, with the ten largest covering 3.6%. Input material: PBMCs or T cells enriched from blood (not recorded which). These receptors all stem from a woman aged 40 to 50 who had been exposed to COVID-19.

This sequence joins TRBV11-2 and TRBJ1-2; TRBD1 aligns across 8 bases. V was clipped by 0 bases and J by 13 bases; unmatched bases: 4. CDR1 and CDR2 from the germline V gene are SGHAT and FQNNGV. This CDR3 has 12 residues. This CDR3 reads CASSLDRDRCTF. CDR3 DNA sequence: TGTGCCAGCAGCTTAGACCGGGACAGGTGCACCTTC.

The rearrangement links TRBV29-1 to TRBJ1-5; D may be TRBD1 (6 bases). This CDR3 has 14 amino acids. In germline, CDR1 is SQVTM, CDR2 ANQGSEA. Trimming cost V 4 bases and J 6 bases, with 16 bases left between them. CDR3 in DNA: TGCAGCGTTGTAGGCGCTGGGGGCGCTCAGCCCCAGCATTTT. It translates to CSVVGAGGAQPQHF. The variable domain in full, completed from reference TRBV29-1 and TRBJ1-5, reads SAVISQKPSRDICQRGTSLTIQCQVDSQVTMMFWYRQQPGQSLTLIATANQGSEATYESGFVIDKFPISRPNLTFSTLTVSNMSPEDSSIYLCSVVGAGGAQPQHFGDGTRLSIL.

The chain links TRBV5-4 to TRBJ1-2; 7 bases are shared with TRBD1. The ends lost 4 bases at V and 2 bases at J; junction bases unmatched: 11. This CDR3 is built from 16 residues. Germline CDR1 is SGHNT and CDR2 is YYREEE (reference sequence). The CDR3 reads CASSPPIKTGNYGYTF. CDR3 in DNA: TGTGCCAGCAGCCCCCCCATTAAGACAGGGAACTATGGCTACACCTTC.

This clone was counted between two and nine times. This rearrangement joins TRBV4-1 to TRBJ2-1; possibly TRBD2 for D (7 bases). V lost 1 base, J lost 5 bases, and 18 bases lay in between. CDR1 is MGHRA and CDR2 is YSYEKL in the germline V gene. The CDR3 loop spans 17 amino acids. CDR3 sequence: CASSQAEGGQTNNEQFF. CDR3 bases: TGCGCCAGCAGCCAAGCCGAGGGGGGGCAAACTAACAATGAGCAGTTCTTC.

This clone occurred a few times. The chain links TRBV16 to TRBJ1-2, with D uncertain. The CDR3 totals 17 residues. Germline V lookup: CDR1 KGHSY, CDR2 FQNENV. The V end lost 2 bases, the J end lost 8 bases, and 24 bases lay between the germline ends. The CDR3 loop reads CASSQKAGSISSPGYTF. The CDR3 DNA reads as TGTGCCAGCAGCCAAAAAGCGGGGAGCATTTCGAGTCCCGGCTACACCTTC.

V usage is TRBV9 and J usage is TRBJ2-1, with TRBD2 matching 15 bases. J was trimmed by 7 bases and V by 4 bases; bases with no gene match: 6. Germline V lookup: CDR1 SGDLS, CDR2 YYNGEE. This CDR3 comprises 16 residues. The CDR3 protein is CASSPRTSGGANEQFF. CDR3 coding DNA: TGTGCCAGCAGCCCGAGGACTAGCGGGGGGGCGAATGAGCAGTTCTTC.

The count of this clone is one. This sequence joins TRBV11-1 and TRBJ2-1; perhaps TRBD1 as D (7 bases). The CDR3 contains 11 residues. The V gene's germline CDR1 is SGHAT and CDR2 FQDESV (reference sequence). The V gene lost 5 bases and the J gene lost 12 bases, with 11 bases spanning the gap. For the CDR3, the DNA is TGTGCCAGCAGCGCCAGGGGGGTGCAGTTCTTC. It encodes CASSARGVQFF.

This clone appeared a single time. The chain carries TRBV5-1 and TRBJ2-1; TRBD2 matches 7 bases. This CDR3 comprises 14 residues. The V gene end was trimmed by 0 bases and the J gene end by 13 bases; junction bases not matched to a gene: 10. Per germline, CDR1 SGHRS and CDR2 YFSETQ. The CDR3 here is CASSLGRGDQVQFF. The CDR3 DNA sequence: TGCGCCAGCAGCTTGGGTCGGGGGGACCAGGTTCAGTTCTTC. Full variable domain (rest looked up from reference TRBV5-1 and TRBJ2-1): KAGVTQTPRYLIKTRGQQVTLSCSPISGHRSVSWYQQTPGQGLQFLFEYFSETQRNKGNFPGRFSGRQFSNSRSEMNVSTLELGDSALYLCASSLGRGDQVQFFGPGTRLTVL.